Following are 19 T cell receptor beta chains from one sample sequenced in a study of T cells in localized non-small cell lung cancer. Measured with immunoSEQ multiplex PCR; TCRdb has only the in-frame clones, and not every one. Altogether fewer than 7,000 clones are present, 35% to 45% being singletons, with the ten largest covering roughly 7.7%. Sequencing was performed on lung tumor tissue, taken before any cancer treatment. The receptors derive from a male donor at least 60 years old with stage I squamous cell lung carcinoma.

This sequence joins TRBV30 and TRBJ2-5, with TRBD1 as a possible D gene (5 bases). The germline V gene has CDR1 GTSNPN and CDR2 SVGIG (reference sequence). This CDR3 spans 13 amino acids. Trimming pared 3 bases from V and 4 bases from J, leaving 12 bases between. This CDR3 is CAWRWRQGETQYF. In nucleotides, the CDR3 is TGTGCCTGGAGGTGGCGGCAGGGAGAGACCCAGTACTTC.

CDR3 sequence (DNA): TGTGCCAGCTCACCATATACGGACAGGCTGGTTTCACCCCTCCACTTT. It translates to CASSPYTDRLVSPLHF. The V gene is TRBV18, the J gene TRBJ1-6; 7 bases line up with TRBD1. This CDR3 has 16 residues. Losses at the gene ends were 2 bases for V and 9 bases for J; bases not matched to a gene: 10. CDR1 and CDR2 (germline): KGHSH, LQKENI.

The V gene is TRBV19, the J gene TRBJ1-5, with D uncertain. The CDR3 is 13 residues long. V was cut by 7 bases and J by 7 bases, with 14 bases left in between. CDR1 LNHDA and CDR2 SQIVND come from the germline V gene (reference sequence). The CDR3 loop is CASKDRGSQPQHF. CDR3 nucleotides: TGTGCCAGTAAGGATCGGGGTAGCCAGCCCCAGCATTTT.

V and J are TRBV30 and TRBJ1-3; no clear D. This CDR3 has 11 residues. V was clipped by 3 bases and J by 4 bases, with 4 bases between them. The germline gives CDR1 GTSNPN, CDR2 SVGIG (reference sequence). The DNA for the CDR3 is TGTGCCTGGAGCGCCGGAAACACCATATATTTT. Amino acid sequence: CAWSAGNTIYF.

The chain joins TRBV12-5 to TRBJ1-2, with D maybe TRBD1 (6 bases). The CDR3 extends over 14 amino acids. Per germline, CDR1 LGHNT and CDR2 FRNRAP. V lost 3 bases, J lost 8 bases, and 16 bases lay in between. The CDR3 region is CASGFQGPEGGYTF. Written as DNA, the CDR3 is TGTGCTAGTGGTTTTCAGGGGCCAGAGGGAGGCTACACCTTC.

The V and J genes are TRBV19 and TRBJ2-5, with 9 bases aligning to TRBD2. CDR1 and CDR2 from the germline V gene are LNHDA and SQIVND (reference sequence). The V gene end was trimmed by 3 bases and the J gene end by 1 base; junction bases not matched to a gene: 3. There are 15 residues in the CDR3. Here the CDR3 reads CASSMAGGAQETQYF. The CDR3 DNA reads TGTGCCAGTAGTATGGCGGGGGGGGCCCAAGAGACCCAGTACTTC.

The chain is built from TRBV6-8 and TRBJ1-1; no clear D gene. V gave up 10 bases and J gave up 1 base, with 16 bases separating them. The CDR3 totals 14 residues. Looked up from germline, CDR1 is MNHGY and CDR2 is SAAAGT. This CDR3 is CAISMTDGNTEAFF. The CDR3 coding sequence is TGTGCCATCAGCATGACTGATGGGAACACTGAAGCTTTCTTT.

The chain has TRBV14 and TRBJ1-2; D not resolved. The ends were cut back, 4 bases at V and 0 bases at J, with 9 bases in the middle. Germline assignment: CDR1 SGHDN and CDR2 FVKESK. This CDR3 region has 14 residues. In nucleotides, the CDR3 is TGTGCCAGCAGCCTACGACTCGCTAACTATGGCTACACCTTC. Amino acid sequence: CASSLRLANYGYTF.

The chain carries TRBV6-8 and TRBJ1-3, with D unresolved. Germline CDR1 MNHGY, CDR2 SAAAGT. The CDR3 sequence is 13 residues long. V was shortened by 11 bases and J by 0 bases, with 11 bases between the two germline ends. This CDR3 reads CAAGLGSGNTIYF. The CDR3 region has the DNA TGTGCCGCGGGGTTGGGCTCTGGAAACACCATATATTTT.

This clone is labeled medium-sized (0.01 to 0.1%). This rearrangement joins TRBV30 to TRBJ1-6; tentatively, D is TRBD1 (5 bases). From germline, CDR1 is GTSNPN and CDR2 SVGIG (reference sequence). The CDR3 has 13 residues. V gave up 5 bases and J gave up 8 bases, with 13 bases separating them. The CDR3 loop reads CAWGYRSDSPLHF. The CDR3 bases are TGTGCCTGGGGTTACAGGAGTGATTCACCCCTCCACTTT.

The chain recombines TRBV28 with TRBJ2-5; D may match TRBD1 or TRBD2 (6 bases each). Trimming pared 6 bases from V and 3 bases from J, leaving 20 bases between. The CDR3 has 16 amino acids. From germline, CDR1 is MDHEN and CDR2 SYDVKM. CDR3 bases: TGTGCCAGCAGCCCTGTCGGGGGCTCGGGGGAAGAGACCCAGTACTTC. Its protein product is CASSPVGGSGEETQYF. The full variable domain, its missing parts supplied by reference TRBV28 and TRBJ2-5, is DVKVTQSSRYLVKRTGEKVFLECVQDMDHENMFWYRQDPGLGLRLIYFSYDVKMKEKGDIPEGYSVSREKKERFSLILESASTNQTSMYLCASSPVGGSGEETQYFGPGTRLLVL.

Sample share makes this clone medium-sized. The chain's CDR3 is CASSYSEGFQHF. CDR3 sequence (DNA): TGTGCCAGCAGTTACTCTGAGGGTTTCCAGCATTTT. The chain couples TRBV6-8 to TRBJ1-5; no clear D gene. The V end was cut by 0 bases, the J end by 12 bases, with 9 bases between. Germline lookup yields CDR1 MNHGY and CDR2 SAAAGT. This CDR3 region has 12 residues.

This clone is judged medium-sized (0.01 to 0.1%). The chain uses TRBV6-1 and TRBJ1-6; D possibly corresponds to TRBD1 (6 bases). Germline V gene sequence: CDR1 MNHNS, CDR2 SASEGT. The CDR3 loop spans 20 amino acids. V was pared by 0 bases and J by 1 base, with 19 bases between. CDR3 DNA: TGTGCCAGCAGTGAAGCGCCGTTGAACAGGGTATCTTCCTATAATTCACCCCTCCACTTT. This sequence encodes CASSEAPLNRVSSYNSPLHF.

The chain has TRBV19 and TRBJ1-6; D remains unclear. V lost 3 bases and J 10 bases, leaving 13 bases between the germline ends. This CDR3 comprises 14 residues. Germline V gene data show CDR1 as LNHDA and CDR2 as SQIVND (reference sequence). CDR3 coding DNA: TGTGCCAGTAGTATCGGACGTAGAGTCTCACCCCTCCACTTT. It translates to CASSIGRRVSPLHF.

By sample fraction, this clone is medium-sized. The chain has TRBV6-8 and TRBJ1-6; maybe TRBD1 (5 bases). Trimming shortened V by 0 bases and J by 4 bases, and 13 bases separated the two germline ends. The CDR3 sequence is 17 residues long. CDR1 is MNHGY and CDR2 is SAAAGT in the germline V gene. In nucleotides, the CDR3 is TGTGCCAGCAGTTACTCGGAGAGGGACCCATATAATTCACCCCTCCACTTT. Protein sequence: CASSYSERDPYNSPLHF.

By share, this clone counts as medium-sized. V is TRBV9 and J is TRBJ2-1; D is possibly TRBD1 or TRBD2 (5 bases each). The germline CDR1 and CDR2 sequences are SGDLS and YYNGEE. V was clipped by 3 bases and J by 5 bases, with 21 bases between them. The CDR3 is made up of 17 amino acids. In DNA form, the CDR3 reads TGTGCCAGCAGCGCCTCCGGGACCCCCGGTCTCCACAATGAGCAGTTCTTC. Encoded protein: CASSASGTPGLHNEQFF.

The chain carries TRBV18 and TRBJ1-1, with D maybe TRBD1 (5 bases). V gave up 3 bases and J gave up 5 bases, with 13 bases separating them. CDR1 and CDR2 from the germline V gene are KGHSH and LQKENI. The CDR3 contains 14 residues. The DNA of the CDR3 is TGTGCCAGCTCACCCGGGACGGCGAGGACTGAAGCTTTCTTT. Its translation: CASSPGTARTEAFF.

This clone was seen a handful of times. V and J are TRBV30 and TRBJ1-1; D is unresolved. V shed 2 bases and J shed 2 bases, with 3 bases lying between them. Looked up from germline, CDR1 is GTSNPN and CDR2 is SVGIG (reference sequence). The CDR3 contains 11 residues. The CDR3 loop reads CAWSRNTEAFF. The CDR3 DNA reads TGTGCCTGGAGTCGAAACACTGAAGCTTTCTTT.

Only a few counts were recorded for this clone. The chain joins TRBV28 to TRBJ2-2; D is ambiguous. Trimming stripped 8 bases from V and 2 bases from J, with 9 bases between. Germline V lookup: CDR1 MDHEN, CDR2 SYDVKM. The CDR3 runs 13 residues. CDR3 in amino acids: CASLLGNTGELFF. The CDR3 nucleotides read TGTGCCAGCCTGTTGGGCAACACCGGGGAGCTGTTTTTT.